This TCR beta chain was obtained from a study of PD-1 blockade in mismatch repair-deficient tumors. Findings and caveats of the study: Tumor-resident clones, often undetectable pretreatment in blood, expanded then contracted after pembrolizumab.

Measured with immunoSEQ multiplex PCR; TCRdb has only the in-frame clones, and not every one. Counted here are 85,000 to 130,000 clones, over 75% occurring once; the ten biggest clones make up roughly 6.2%. Between the trimmed V and J ends, which lost 0 bases and 1 base, there was a span of 10 bases. CDR3 length equals 16 residues. In germline, CDR1 is LGHNA, CDR2 YSLEER. All patients were mismatch repair deficient, assessed by either PCR or immunohistochemistry. The TCR-sequenced patients were three responders to pembrolizumab. In regard to this clone: As yet, its antigen is unknown.

Specimen: peripheral blood, collected about 36 weeks after starting pembrolizumab. The chain carries TRBV4-3 and TRBJ2-1, with D hard to call. This TCR was sampled from an adult with mismatch repair-deficient cancer. The CDR3 here is CASSQDRAVSYNEQFF. The CDR3 coding sequence is TGCGCCAGCAGCCAAGATAGGGCGGTGTCCTACAATGAGCAGTTCTTC.